This passage covers 2 T cell receptor beta chains from one sample sequenced in a study of a mutant IDH1 vaccine in newly diagnosed glioma. Noted time point: week 5, during vaccination. Each vaccine dose was 300 ug of mutant IDH1 20-mer peptide, with topical imiquimod. These receptors' targets are unknown. Sequencing used immunoSEQ multiplex PCR; TCRdb keeps in-frame clones, though not all of them. The table lists some 60,000 clones, 85% to 90% of them singletons. The sequenced sample was PBMCs, obtained from a glioma patient whose treatment included an IDH1 peptide vaccine. The source is a middle-aged woman with glioma.

The rearrangement uses TRBV27 and TRBJ1-1; possibly TRBD1 for D (6 bases). CDR3 size: 13 residues. Looked up from germline, CDR1 is MNHEY and CDR2 is SMNVEV (reference sequence). The germline V and J ends were trimmed by 1 base and 7 bases, with 10 bases remaining between them. The CDR3 protein is CASSLLGAGEAFF. In nucleotides, the CDR3 is TGTGCCAGCAGTTTATTGGGGGCAGGTGAAGCTTTCTTT.

This CDR3 reads CASSPLDSYYGYTF. In DNA form, the CDR3 reads TGTGCCAGCTCACCACTCGACAGCTACTATGGCTACACCTTC. The chain has TRBV18 and TRBJ1-2; D might be TRBD1 (5 bases). The CDR3 loop spans 14 amino acids. From germline, CDR1 is KGHSH and CDR2 LQKENI. The V end was cut by 1 base, the J end by 3 bases, with 9 bases between.